This T cell receptor beta chain was captured by sequencing in a study of siplizumab effects on memory and regulatory T cells. This CDR3 region has 14 residues. Per the germline V gene, CDR1 is LNHDA and CDR2 is SQIVND (reference sequence). With 9 bases clipped from V and 0 bases from J, the junction kept 7 bases outside the gene matches. Sequenced by immunoSEQ multiplex PCR; TCRdb stores in-frame clones only, minus some. The sample holds about 100,000 clones, 94% seen once. This receptor was obtained from a human donor in good health. The V call is TRBV19, the J call TRBJ1-1; 7 positions agree with TRBD1. The specimen sequenced was Tregs sorted from blood. For the CDR3, the DNA is TGTGCCAGCACGTCCGGGACAGTGAACACTGAAGCTTTCTTT. Translating gives CASTSGTVNTEAFF. The full variable domain, in which reference TRBV19 and TRBJ1-1 provide the parts outside the CDR3, is DGGITQSPKYLFRKEGQNVTLSCEQNLNHDAMYWYRQDPGQGLRLIYYSQIVNDFQKGDIAEGYSVSREKKESFPLTVTSAQKNPTAFYLCASTSGTVNTEAFFGQGTRLTVV.